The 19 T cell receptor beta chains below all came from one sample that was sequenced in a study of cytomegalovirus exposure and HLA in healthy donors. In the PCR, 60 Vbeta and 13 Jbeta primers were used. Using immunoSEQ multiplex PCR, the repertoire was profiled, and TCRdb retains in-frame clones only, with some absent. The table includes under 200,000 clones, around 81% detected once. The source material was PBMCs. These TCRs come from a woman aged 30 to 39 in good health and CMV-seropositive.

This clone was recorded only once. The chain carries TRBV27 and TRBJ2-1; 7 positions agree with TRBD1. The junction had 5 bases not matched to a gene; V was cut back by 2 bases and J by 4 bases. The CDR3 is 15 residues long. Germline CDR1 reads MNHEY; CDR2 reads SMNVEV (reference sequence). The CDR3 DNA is TGTGCCAGCAGTTTAAGGGACAGTCATTACAATGAGCAGTTCTTC. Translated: CASSLRDSHYNEQFF.

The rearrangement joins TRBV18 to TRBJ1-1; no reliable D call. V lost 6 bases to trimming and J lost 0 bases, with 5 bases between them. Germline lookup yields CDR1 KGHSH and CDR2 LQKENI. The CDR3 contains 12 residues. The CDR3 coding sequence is TGTGCCAGCTCCGGGTTGAACACTGAAGCTTTCTTT. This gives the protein CASSGLNTEAFF. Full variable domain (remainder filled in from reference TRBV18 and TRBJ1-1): NAGVMQNPRHLVRRRGQEARLRCSPMKGHSHVYWYRQLPEEGLKFMVYLQKENIIDESGMPKERFSAEFPKEGPSILRIQQVVRGDSAAYFCASSGLNTEAFFGQGTRLTVV.

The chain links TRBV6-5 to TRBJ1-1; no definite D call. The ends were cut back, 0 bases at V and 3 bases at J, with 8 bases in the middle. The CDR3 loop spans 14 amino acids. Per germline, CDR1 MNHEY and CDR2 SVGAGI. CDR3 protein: CASSYSRRYTEAFF. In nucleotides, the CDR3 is TGTGCCAGCAGTTACTCTAGGCGGTACACTGAAGCTTTCTTT.

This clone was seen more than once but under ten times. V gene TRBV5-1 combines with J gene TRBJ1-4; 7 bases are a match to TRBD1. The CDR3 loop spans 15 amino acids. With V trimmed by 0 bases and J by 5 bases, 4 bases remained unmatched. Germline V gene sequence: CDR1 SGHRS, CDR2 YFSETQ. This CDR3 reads CASSLGTGGNEKLFF. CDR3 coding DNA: TGCGCCAGCAGCTTGGGGACAGGAGGAAATGAAAAACTGTTTTTT.

In nucleotides, the CDR3 is TGTGCCAGCAGAACCGGGACTAGCGGGAATGAGCAGTTCTTC. Residues: CASRTGTSGNEQFF. The V call is TRBV27, the J call TRBJ2-1; TRBD2 matches at 12 bases. V shed 6 bases, J shed 7 bases, and the junction held 4 bases outside the gene matches. Germline V lookup: CDR1 MNHEY, CDR2 SMNVEV (reference sequence). This CDR3 contains 14 residues.

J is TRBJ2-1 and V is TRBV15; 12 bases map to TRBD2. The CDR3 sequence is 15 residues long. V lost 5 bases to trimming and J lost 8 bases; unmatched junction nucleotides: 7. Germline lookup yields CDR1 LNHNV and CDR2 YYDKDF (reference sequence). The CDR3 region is CATSWRTSGIDEQFF. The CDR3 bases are TGTGCCACCAGCTGGAGGACTAGCGGGATCGATGAGCAGTTCTTC.

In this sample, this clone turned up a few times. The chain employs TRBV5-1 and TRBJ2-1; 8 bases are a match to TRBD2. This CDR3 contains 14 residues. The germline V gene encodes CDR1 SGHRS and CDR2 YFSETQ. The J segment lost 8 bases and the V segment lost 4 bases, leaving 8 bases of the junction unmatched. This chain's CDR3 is CASSGGLAKHEQFF. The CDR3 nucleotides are TGCGCCAGCAGCGGTGGACTAGCTAAACATGAGCAGTTCTTC.

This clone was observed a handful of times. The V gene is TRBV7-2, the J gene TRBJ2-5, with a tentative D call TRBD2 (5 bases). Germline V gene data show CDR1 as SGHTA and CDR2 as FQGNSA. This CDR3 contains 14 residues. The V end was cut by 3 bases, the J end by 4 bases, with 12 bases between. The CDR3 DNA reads TGTGCCAGCAGCTTTAATCCCCGGGGAGAGACCCAGTACTTC. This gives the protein CASSFNPRGETQYF.

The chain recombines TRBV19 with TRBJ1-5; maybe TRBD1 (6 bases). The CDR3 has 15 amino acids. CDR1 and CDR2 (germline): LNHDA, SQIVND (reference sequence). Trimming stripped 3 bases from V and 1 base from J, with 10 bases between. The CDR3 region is CASSIDRRSNQPQHF. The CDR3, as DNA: TGTGCCAGTAGTATCGACAGGAGAAGCAATCAGCCCCAGCATTTT.

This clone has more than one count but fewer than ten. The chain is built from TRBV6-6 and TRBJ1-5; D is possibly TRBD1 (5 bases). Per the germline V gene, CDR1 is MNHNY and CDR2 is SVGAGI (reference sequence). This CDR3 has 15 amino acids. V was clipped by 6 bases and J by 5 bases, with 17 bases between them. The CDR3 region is CASRPAGGDHQPQHF. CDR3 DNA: TGTGCCAGCAGGCCAGCTGGGGGGGATCATCAGCCCCAGCATTTT.

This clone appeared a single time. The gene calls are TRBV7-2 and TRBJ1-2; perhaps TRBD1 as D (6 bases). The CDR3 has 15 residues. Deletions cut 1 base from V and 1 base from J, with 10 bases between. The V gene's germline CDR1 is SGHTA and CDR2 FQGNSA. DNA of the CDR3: TGTGCCAGCAGCTTAGTTGCAGGGGATAACTATGGCTACACCTTC. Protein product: CASSLVAGDNYGYTF.

The CDR3: CASSFVSGGVNEQFF. The CDR3 DNA is TGCGCCAGCAGCTTCGTTAGCGGGGGGGTCAATGAGCAGTTCTTC. The J gene is TRBJ2-1, the V gene TRBV5-1; 11 nucleotides align to TRBD2. Germline-derived CDR1 and CDR2 are SGHRS and YFSETQ. The CDR3 consists of 15 residues. J gave up 6 bases and V 2 bases, and 4 bases lay outside the gene matches.

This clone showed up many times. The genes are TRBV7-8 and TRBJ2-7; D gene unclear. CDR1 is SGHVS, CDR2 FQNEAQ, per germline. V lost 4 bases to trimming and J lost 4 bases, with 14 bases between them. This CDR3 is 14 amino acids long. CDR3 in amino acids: CASSSARVGYEQYF. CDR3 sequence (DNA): TGTGCCAGCAGCTCAGCCCGGGTCGGGTACGAGCAGTACTTC. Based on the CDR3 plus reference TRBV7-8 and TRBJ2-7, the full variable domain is GAGVSQSPRYKVAKRGQDVALRCDPISGHVSLFWYQQALGQGPEFLTYFQNEAQLDKSGLPSDRFFAERPEGSVSTLKIQRTQQEDSAVYLCASSSARVGYEQYFGPGTRLTVT.

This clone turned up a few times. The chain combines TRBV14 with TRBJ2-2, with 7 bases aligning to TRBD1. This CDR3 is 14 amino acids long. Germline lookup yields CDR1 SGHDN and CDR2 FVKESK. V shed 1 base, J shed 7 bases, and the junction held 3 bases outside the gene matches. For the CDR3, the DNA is TGTGCCAGCAGCCAAGTACAGGGGTTCGGGGAGCTGTTTTTT. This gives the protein CASSQVQGFGELFF.

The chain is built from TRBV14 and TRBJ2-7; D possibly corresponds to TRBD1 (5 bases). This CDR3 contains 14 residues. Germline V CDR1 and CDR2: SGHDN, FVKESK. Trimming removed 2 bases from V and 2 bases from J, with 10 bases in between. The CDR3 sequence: CASSQLQGTYEQYF. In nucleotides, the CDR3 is TGTGCCAGCAGCCAACTTCAGGGTACCTACGAGCAGTACTTC.

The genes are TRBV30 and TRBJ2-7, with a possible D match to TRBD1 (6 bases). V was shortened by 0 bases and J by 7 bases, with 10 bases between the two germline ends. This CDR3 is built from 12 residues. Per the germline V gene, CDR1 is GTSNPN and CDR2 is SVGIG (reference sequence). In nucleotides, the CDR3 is TGTGCCTGGAGTGTACTAAGGGGGGAGCAGTACTTC. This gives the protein CAWSVLRGEQYF.

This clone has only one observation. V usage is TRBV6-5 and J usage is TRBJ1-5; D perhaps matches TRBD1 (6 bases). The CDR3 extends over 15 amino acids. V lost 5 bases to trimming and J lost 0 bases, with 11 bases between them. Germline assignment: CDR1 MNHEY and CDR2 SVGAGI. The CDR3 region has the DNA TGTGCCAGCAGTAGGACAGTAGATAGCAATCAGCCCCAGCATTTT. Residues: CASSRTVDSNQPQHF.

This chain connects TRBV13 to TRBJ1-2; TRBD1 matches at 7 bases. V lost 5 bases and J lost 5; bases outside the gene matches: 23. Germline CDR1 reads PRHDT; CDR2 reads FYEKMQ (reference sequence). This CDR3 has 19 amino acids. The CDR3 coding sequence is TGTGCCAGCAGCCCAGGAGGGGGGTGGGGTGACAGGGCTCGGTATGGCTACACCTTC. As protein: CASSPGGGWGDRARYGYTF.

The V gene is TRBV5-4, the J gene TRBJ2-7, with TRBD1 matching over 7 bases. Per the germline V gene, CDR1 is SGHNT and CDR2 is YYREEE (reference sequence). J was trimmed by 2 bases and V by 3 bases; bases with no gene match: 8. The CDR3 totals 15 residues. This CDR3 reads CASSSNRDSTYEQYF. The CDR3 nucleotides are TGTGCCAGCAGCTCAAACCGGGACAGTACCTACGAGCAGTACTTC.